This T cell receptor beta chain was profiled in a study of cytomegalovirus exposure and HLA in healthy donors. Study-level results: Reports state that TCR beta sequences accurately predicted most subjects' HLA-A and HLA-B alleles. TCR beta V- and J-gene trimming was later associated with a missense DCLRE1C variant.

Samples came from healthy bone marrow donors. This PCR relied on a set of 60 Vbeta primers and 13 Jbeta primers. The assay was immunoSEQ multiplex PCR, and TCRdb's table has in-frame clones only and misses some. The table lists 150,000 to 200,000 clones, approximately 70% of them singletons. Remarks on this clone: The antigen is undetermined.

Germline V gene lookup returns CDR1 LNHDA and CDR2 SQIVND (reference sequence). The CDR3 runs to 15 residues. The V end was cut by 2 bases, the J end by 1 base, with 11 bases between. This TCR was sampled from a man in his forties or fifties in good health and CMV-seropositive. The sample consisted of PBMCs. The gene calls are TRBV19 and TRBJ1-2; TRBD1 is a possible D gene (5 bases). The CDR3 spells CASSITGTRNYGYTF. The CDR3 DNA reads TGTGCCAGTAGTATAACAGGCACGCGTAACTATGGCTACACCTTC.